Listed below are T cell receptor beta chains from one sample, sequenced in a study of metastatic and nonmetastatic thyroid tumors. TCRdb called clones again from the PCR reads with MiXCR. The sample lists some 40,000 clones; roughly 26% were seen once. Sequenced sample: tumor tissue. The source of these receptors is a female donor with papillary thyroid cancer or a benign thyroid nodule (not recorded which). Some clones in this sample may be carry-over from other donors' samples. CDR3s leave out the opening cysteine and the closing phenylalanine or tryptophan. The order of the fields is clone size, V gene, CDR3 protein. Clone sizes are given selectively: once, few, many, or a class where the clone is expanded.

many | TRBV6-2/TRBV6-3 | ASSYDNGDTQY
. | TRBV6-1 | ASYRGQNTEAF
. | TRBV11-2 | ASSLGHRAKGNTEAF
many | TRBV7-9 | ASSLVSQGYSSTYNEQF
. | TRBV20-1 | SAKGQGDYEQY
few | TRBV5-1 | ASSAVQGLDTEAF
few | TRBV6-1 | ASSLDRNGNQPQH
. | TRBV11-3 | ASSPDPRSYEQY
few | TRBV20-1 | SARELTNTGELF
. | TRBV5-1 | ASSLPGGANYGYT
few | TRBV24-1 | ATSVTSGMENEQF
many | TRBV19 | ASSWGAQIGETQY
. | TRBV10-2 | ASSESKGGSWTTDTQY
few | TRBV19 | ASSTRGSDGYT
. | TRBV14 | ASSPPFGSGRDEQF
many | TRBV11-2 | ASSLEGASGTTDTQY
few | TRBV12-3/TRBV12-4 | ASRRTSTEAF
. | TRBV12-3/TRBV12-4 | ASSLGCPYEQY
many | TRBV18 | ASSPVFGPAEDSPLH
. | TRBV6-1 | DSTRERPYGYT
many | TRBV15 | ATSRETGKSGANVLT
many | TRBV11-2 | ASSPLGGTDTQY
many | TRBV5-1 | ASSPGLTYGYT
medium-sized | TRBV20-1 | SVIPGGNQPQH
many | TRBV6-1 | ASRPEMDVRGEAF
many | TRBV27 | ASSGREVSTDTQY
. | TRBV6-1 | ASRDTYDHY
many | TRBV5-1 | ASSQGETQY
. | TRBV6-1 | ASLAGPNYGYT
few | TRBV6-1 | ASSRIHRVTYEQY
. | TRBV6-5 | ASSYLQGEAF
. | TRBV7-1 | ASSSTARLGTSGGASTDTQY
. | TRBV2 | ASMIPWTDFYGYT
. | TRBV12-3/TRBV12-4 | ASSLVGDSYEQY
many | TRBV7-2 | ASSYDRGYNSPLH
once | TRBV3-1 | ASSLNLEGYT
few | TRBV4-1 | ASSQDVGRHSYEQY
few | TRBV24-1 | ATSDVSSGLTEAF
many | TRBV5-1 | ASSLTGTSTREQY
medium-sized | TRBV3-1 | ASSQGGGYGYT
once | TRBV20-1 | SASPGRGRLAGGSTDTQY
many | TRBV20-1 | SARRTSGSDEQF
. | TRBV20-1 | SGKGQGGGATEAF
. | TRBV11-2 | ASSERIYNSPLH
many | TRBV20-1 | SALAGGRSDEQY
few | TRBV6-5 | ASRASGQMNTEAF
. | TRBV20-1 | SVRTSGRENIQY
few | TRBV6-1 | ASSLRVQTEAF
many | TRBV6-4 | ASSPTGVEGYT
. | TRBV9 | ASSVGTRDGGELF
few | TRBV7-3 | ASSLYLNTGAF
few | TRBV5-6 | ASSLDYAAGVLNTQY
. | TRBV7-3 | ASSPLAGVETQY
. | TRBV18 | ASSPQGDEQY
many | TRBV29-1 | SVRRGTNEKLF